A single T cell receptor (beta chain) is shown here with its context. Each CDR3 protein is one row after TCRdb ran MiXCR on the 5' RACE reads. This sample carries some 310,000 distinct CDR3 sequences, approximately 22% of them seen once, and the ten largest clones take 21%. The data are from a study of T-cell memory formation after mild COVID-19. The germline CDR1 and CDR2 sequences are SGHVS and FNYEAQ. Trimming cost V 1 base and J 0 bases, with 8 bases left between them. The CDR3 has 15 residues. The chain employs TRBV7-6 and TRBJ2-3, with unresolved D. The receptor comes from a man between 18 and 29 years old who had mild COVID-19 (a few samples of this study predate the infection). Cell type and time point are not known. Specimen: PBMCs or a T cell subset sorted from them (not recorded which). The DNA of the CDR3 is TGTGCCAGCAGCTTAGAGACCACAAGCACAGATACGCAGTATTTT. Its translation is CASSLETTSTDTQYF.